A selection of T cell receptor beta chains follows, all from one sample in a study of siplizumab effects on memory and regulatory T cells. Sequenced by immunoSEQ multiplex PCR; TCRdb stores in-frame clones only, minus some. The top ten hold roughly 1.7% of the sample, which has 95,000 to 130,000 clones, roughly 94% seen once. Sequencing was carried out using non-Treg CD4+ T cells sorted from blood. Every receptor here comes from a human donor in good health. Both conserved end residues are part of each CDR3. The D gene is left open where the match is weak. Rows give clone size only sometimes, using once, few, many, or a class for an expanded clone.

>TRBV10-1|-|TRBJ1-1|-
CASSGEVRAEAFF
TGCGCCAGCAGTGGAGAGGTGAGGGCTGAAGCTTTCTTT
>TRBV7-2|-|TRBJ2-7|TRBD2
CASSLTGTSGGMTYEQYF
TGTGCCAGCAGCTTAACCGGGACTAGCGGGGGGATGACCTACGAGCAGTACTTC
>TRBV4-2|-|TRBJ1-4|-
CASSQDPAGVANEKLFF
TGTGCCAGCAGCCAAGATCCCGCGGGGGTTGCTAATGAAAAACTGTTTTTT
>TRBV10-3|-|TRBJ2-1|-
CAIRDGRQNEQFF
TGTGCCATCAGAGACGGACGGCAGAATGAGCAGTTCTTC
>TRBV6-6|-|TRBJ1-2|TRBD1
CASSSDRGYTF
TGTGCCAGCAGCTCGGACAGGGGCTACACCTTC
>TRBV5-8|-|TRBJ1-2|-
CASSPRTGLYGYTF
TGTGCCAGCAGCCCTCGGACTGGGTTGTATGGCTACACCTTC
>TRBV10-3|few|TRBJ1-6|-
CAISDPSPLHF
TGTGCCATCAGTGACCCGTCACCCCTCCACTTT
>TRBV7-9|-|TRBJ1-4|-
CASSPRGWEKLFF
TGTGCCAGCAGCCCGAGGGGTTGGGAAAAACTGTTTTTT
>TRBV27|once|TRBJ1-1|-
CASKPDGRTEAFF
TGTGCCAGCAAACCCGACGGGCGCACTGAAGCTTTCTTT
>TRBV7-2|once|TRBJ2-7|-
CASSWPQGWVEQYF
TGTGCCAGCAGCTGGCCCCAAGGCTGGGTTGAGCAGTACTTC
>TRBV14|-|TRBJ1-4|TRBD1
CASSRRQGLGEKLFF
TGTGCCAGCAGCCGTAGACAGGGTCTAGGTGAAAAACTGTTTTTT
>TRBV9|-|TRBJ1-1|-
CASSVEGRMNTEAFF
TGTGCCAGCAGCGTAGAAGGCAGAATGAACACTGAAGCTTTCTTT
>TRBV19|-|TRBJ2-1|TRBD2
CASRREDYHNEQFF
TGTGCCAGCAGACGGGAGGATTACCACAATGAGCAGTTCTTC
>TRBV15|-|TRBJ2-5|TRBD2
CATSSRLAGGGETQYF
TGTGCCACCAGCAGTCGGCTAGCGGGGGGAGGAGAGACCCAGTACTTC
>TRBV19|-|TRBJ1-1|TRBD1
CASSIGTGGLTEAFF
TGTGCCAGTAGTATCGGAACAGGGGGGCTCACTGAAGCTTTCTTT
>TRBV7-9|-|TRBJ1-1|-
CASSFEALTEAFF
TGTGCCAGCAGCTTTGAGGCCCTAACTGAAGCTTTCTTT
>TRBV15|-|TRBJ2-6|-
CATSFLGAGANVLTF
TGTGCCACCAGCTTCTTGGGGGCTGGGGCCAACGTCCTGACTTTC
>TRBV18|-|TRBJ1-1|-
CASSTTSTNTEAFF
TGTGCCAGCTCAACGACGTCGACGAACACTGAAGCTTTCTTT
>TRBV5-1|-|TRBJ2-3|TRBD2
CASRGGPTDTQYF
TGCGCCAGCCGCGGGGGGCCCACAGATACGCAGTATTTT
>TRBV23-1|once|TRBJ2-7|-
CASSQGPQGRPYEQYF
TGCGCCAGCAGTCAAGGGCCGCAGGGCCGCCCCTACGAGCAGTACTTC
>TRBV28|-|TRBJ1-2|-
CASSPTSTGSRYTF
TGTGCCAGCAGCCCCACCTCGACAGGTTCCCGCTACACCTTC
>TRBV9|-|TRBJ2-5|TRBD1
CASSVDPAGQGETQYF
TGTGCCAGCAGCGTCGACCCTGCGGGACAGGGGGAGACCCAGTACTTC
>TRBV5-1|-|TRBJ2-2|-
CASKGQNTGELFF
TGCGCCAGCAAGGGACAGAACACCGGGGAGCTGTTTTTT
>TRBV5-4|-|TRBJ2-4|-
CASSAQENIQYF
TGTGCCAGCAGCGCACAGGAGAACATTCAGTACTTC
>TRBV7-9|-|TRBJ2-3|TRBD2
CASSSLWRGGSTDTQYF
TGTGCCAGCAGCTCACTTTGGCGGGGGGGCTCAACAGATACGCAGTATTTT
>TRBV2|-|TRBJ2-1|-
CASGGGRGYNEQFF
TGTGCCAGCGGAGGGGGCAGGGGCTACAATGAGCAGTTCTTC
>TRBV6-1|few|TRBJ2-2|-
CASSDTGPYTGELFF
TGTGCCAGCAGTGACACGGGGCCGTACACCGGGGAGCTGTTTTTT
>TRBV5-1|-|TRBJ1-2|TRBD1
CASSVTGEGGYTF
TGCGCCAGCAGCGTAACAGGGGAGGGTGGCTACACCTTC
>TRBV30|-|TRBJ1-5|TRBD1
CAWSAQGEGSNQPQHF
TGTGCCTGGAGTGCACAGGGGGAGGGTAGCAATCAGCCCCAGCATTTT
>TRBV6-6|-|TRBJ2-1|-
CASSYAKGGALQFF
TGTGCCAGCAGTTATGCCAAGGGAGGCGCACTGCAGTTCTTC
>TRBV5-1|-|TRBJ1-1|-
CASSLSYLNTEAFF
TGCGCCAGCAGCTTGTCCTATCTGAACACTGAAGCTTTCTTT
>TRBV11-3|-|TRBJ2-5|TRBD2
CASSLSRGGSGVGETQYF
TGTGCCAGCAGCTTATCTCGCGGTGGTAGCGGGGTTGGCGAGACCCAGTACTTC
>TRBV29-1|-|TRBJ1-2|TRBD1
CSVDVGTGGWYDYGYTF
TGCAGCGTTGATGTGGGGACAGGGGGCTGGTATGACTATGGCTACACCTTC
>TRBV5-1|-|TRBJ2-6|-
CASSLITGSGANVLTF
TGCGCCAGCAGCCTCATTACAGGGTCCGGGGCCAACGTCCTGACTTTC
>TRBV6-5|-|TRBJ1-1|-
CASQEDGRWNTEAFF
TGTGCCAGCCAGGAGGATGGGAGATGGAACACTGAAGCTTTCTTT
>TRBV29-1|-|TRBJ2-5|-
CSYQARVETQYF
TGCAGCTACCAGGCGCGGGTAGAGACCCAGTACTTC
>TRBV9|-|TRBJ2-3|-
CASSVFRTLDTQYF
TGTGCCAGCAGCGTATTCAGGACACTTGATACGCAGTATTTT
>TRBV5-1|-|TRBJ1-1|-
CASSFGLNTEAFF
TGCGCCAGCAGCTTCGGCCTGAACACTGAAGCTTTCTTT
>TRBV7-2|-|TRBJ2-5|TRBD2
CASSPRAGGNREETQYF
TGTGCCAGCAGCCCCCGAGCGGGGGGGAACCGAGAAGAGACCCAGTACTTC
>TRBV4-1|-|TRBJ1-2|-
CASSQPRQPRDGYTF
TGCGCCAGCAGCCAACCCCGACAACCCCGGGACGGCTACACCTTC
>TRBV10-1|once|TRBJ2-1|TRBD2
CASSESNWGGSGSYNEQFF
TGCGCCAGCAGTGAGTCGAACTGGGGCGGGAGTGGCTCCTACAATGAGCAGTTCTTC
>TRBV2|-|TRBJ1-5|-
CASSDQQGNQPQHF
TGTGCCAGCAGTGATCAACAGGGCAATCAGCCCCAGCATTTT
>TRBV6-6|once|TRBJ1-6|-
CASPKGVSYNSPLHF
TGTGCCAGCCCGAAAGGGGTATCCTATAATTCACCCCTCCACTTT
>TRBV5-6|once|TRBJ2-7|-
CASSLTGYEQYF
TGTGCCAGCAGCTTAACAGGCTACGAGCAGTACTTC
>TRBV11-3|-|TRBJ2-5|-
CASSSRSGETQYF
TGTGCCAGCAGCTCCAGGAGCGGAGAGACCCAGTACTTC
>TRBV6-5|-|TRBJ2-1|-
CASSYAEAEQQFF
TGTGCCAGCAGTTACGCAGAGGCGGAGCAGCAGTTCTTC
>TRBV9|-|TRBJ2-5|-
CASNPLRDQETQYF
TGTGCCAGCAACCCCCTCCGTGACCAAGAGACCCAGTACTTC
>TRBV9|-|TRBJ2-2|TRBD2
CASGTSGRFTGELFF
TGTGCCAGCGGTACTAGCGGGAGGTTCACCGGGGAGCTGTTTTTT